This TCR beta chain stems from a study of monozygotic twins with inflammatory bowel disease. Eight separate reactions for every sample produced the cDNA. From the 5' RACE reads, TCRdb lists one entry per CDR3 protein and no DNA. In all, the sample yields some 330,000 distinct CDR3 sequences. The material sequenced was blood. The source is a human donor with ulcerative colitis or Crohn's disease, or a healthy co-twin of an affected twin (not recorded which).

CDR3 loop: CATSAEGKTEAFF. The chain combines TRBV15 with TRBJ1-1. Germline CDR1 LNHNV, CDR2 YYDKDF (reference sequence). The CDR3 consists of 13 residues.